A single sample is the source of the 12 T cell receptor beta chains below, sequenced in a study of blood T cell repertoires in COVID-19. The table came from immunoSEQ multiplex PCR; TCRdb's copy has only in-frame clones and leaves some out. Counted here are 100,000 to 110,000 clones, roughly 88% occurring once; the ten biggest clones make up around 5%. Sample: peripheral blood. The source of these receptors is a human donor in a cohort sampled during active COVID-19.

This rearrangement joins TRBV25-1 to TRBJ2-1, with a possible D match to TRBD1 (6 bases). The germline gives CDR1 MGHDK, CDR2 SYGVNS. This CDR3 has 14 amino acids. V lost 4 bases, J lost 4 bases, and 11 bases lay in between. The CDR3 region is CASSAQDSYNEQFF. As DNA, the CDR3 is TGTGCCAGCAGTGCTCAGGACAGTTACAATGAGCAGTTCTTC. The full variable domain, its missing parts supplied by reference TRBV25-1 and TRBJ2-1, is EADIYQTPRYLVIGTGKKITLECSQTMGHDKMYWYQQDPGMELHLIHYSYGVNSTEKGDLSSESTVSRIRTEHFPLTLESARPSHTSQYLCASSAQDSYNEQFFGPGTRLTVL.

This chain connects TRBV2 to TRBJ1-6, with unresolved D. Germline values: CDR1 SNHLY, CDR2 FYNNEI. This CDR3 spans 19 amino acids. V lost 0 bases to trimming and J lost 0 bases, with 15 bases between them. CDR3 in amino acids: CASSEAGMRLSSYNSPLHF. The DNA of the CDR3 is TGTGCCAGCAGTGAAGCCGGGATGCGGCTGAGCTCCTATAATTCACCCCTCCACTTT.

This clone appeared once. The chain joins TRBV10-2 to TRBJ2-1; 7 bases align to TRBD1. Germline V gene sequence: CDR1 WSHSY, CDR2 SAAADI. This CDR3 region has 19 residues. V lost 0 bases to trimming and J lost 4 bases; unmatched junction nucleotides: 15. CDR3 in amino acids: CASSESTHRGTSLYNEQFF. The CDR3 DNA reads TGCGCCAGCAGTGAGTCAACTCACAGGGGAACTAGTCTTTACAATGAGCAGTTCTTC.

The chain carries TRBV5-4 and TRBJ2-1; TRBD2 matches at 8 bases. Germline-derived CDR1 and CDR2 are SGHNT and YYREEE (reference sequence). V lost 3 bases and J lost 8; bases outside the gene matches: 10. This CDR3 comprises 15 residues. CDR3 coding DNA: TGTGCCAGCAGCTCCGGGACTAGGGGCAGCCATGAGCAGTTCTTC. Translation: CASSSGTRGSHEQFF.

This clone appeared a few times. The CDR3 DNA is TGTGCCAGCAGTCTCGCCGGGACAGGGTACAATGAGCAGTTCTTC. Protein product: CASSLAGTGYNEQFF. The gene calls are TRBV6-2 or TRBV6-3 and TRBJ2-1; 9 bases fit TRBD1. This CDR3 comprises 15 residues. Germline values: CDR1 MNHEY, CDR2 SVGEGT. Unmatched junction bases numbered 6, after V lost 5 bases and J lost 4 bases.

This sequence joins TRBV7-2 and TRBJ1-6; 7 bases are shared with TRBD1. Losses at the gene ends were 2 bases for V and 7 bases for J; bases not matched to a gene: 11. The V gene's germline CDR1 is SGHTA and CDR2 FQGNSA. CDR3 length: 17 amino acids. CDR3 sequence: CASSLTLPGQINSPLHF. DNA for the CDR3: TGTGCCAGCAGCTTAACACTACCGGGACAGATCAATTCACCCCTCCACTTT.

The chain joins TRBV6-2 or TRBV6-3 to TRBJ2-7; 7 positions agree with TRBD2. CDR3 length: 18 residues. The junction had 22 bases not matched to a gene; V was cut back by 6 bases and J by 5 bases. CDR1 MNHEY and CDR2 SVGEGT come from the germline V gene. The CDR3 sequence: CASSQRSWSSGKDDEQYF. The DNA for the CDR3 is TGTGCCAGCAGCCAACGGTCATGGTCTAGCGGAAAGGACGACGAGCAGTACTTC.

The rearrangement joins TRBV10-2 to TRBJ2-5, with TRBD1 identical over 12 bases. CDR3 length: 14 residues. The junction had 9 bases not matched to a gene; V was cut back by 4 bases and J by 12 bases. Looked up from germline, CDR1 is WSHSY and CDR2 is SAAADI. CDR3 residues: CASSVEGQGAKEYF. For the CDR3, the DNA is TGCGCCAGCAGTGTTGAGGGACAGGGGGCTAAGGAGTACTTC.

This chain uses TRBV6-5 with TRBJ2-1, with 11 bases identical to TRBD1. The trim removed 8 bases at V and 0 bases at J, leaving 3 bases unmatched. The V gene's germline CDR1 is MNHEY and CDR2 SVGAGI. CDR3 length equals 15 residues. CDR3 sequence: CASRGTGGSYNEQFF. CDR3 nucleotide sequence: TGTGCCAGCCGAGGGACAGGGGGCTCCTACAATGAGCAGTTCTTC.

V is TRBV10-2 and J is TRBJ2-7, with 8 bases aligning to TRBD2. Trimming at V came to 5 bases and at J to 4 bases, leaving 7 bases not matched to a gene. The germline CDR1 and CDR2 sequences are WSHSY and SAAADI. The CDR3 is 14 amino acids. CDR3 bases: TGCGCCAGCAGTAAGAGCGGGAGTTTTTACGAGCAGTACTTC. This translates into CASSKSGSFYEQYF.

The rearrangement uses TRBV7-8 and TRBJ2-2; a possible D gene is TRBD1 (6 bases). The CDR3 extends over 16 amino acids. CDR1 and CDR2 (germline): SGHVS, FQNEAQ. The V and J ends lost 0 bases and 0 bases respectively, with 8 bases between them. CDR3 DNA sequence: TGTGCCAGCAGCTTAGCGGGGACAACGAACACCGGGGAGCTGTTTTTT. It is translated as CASSLAGTTNTGELFF.

V is TRBV27 and J is TRBJ2-3; a weak D match, TRBD2 (6 bases). The V end was cut by 8 bases, the J end by 1 base, with 10 bases between. CDR1 is MNHEY and CDR2 is SMNVEV in the germline V gene (reference sequence). The CDR3 is 13 residues long. The CDR3 DNA follows: TGTGCCAGCGAGCGGAGGGGCACAGATACGCAGTATTTT. It is translated as CASERRGTDTQYF.